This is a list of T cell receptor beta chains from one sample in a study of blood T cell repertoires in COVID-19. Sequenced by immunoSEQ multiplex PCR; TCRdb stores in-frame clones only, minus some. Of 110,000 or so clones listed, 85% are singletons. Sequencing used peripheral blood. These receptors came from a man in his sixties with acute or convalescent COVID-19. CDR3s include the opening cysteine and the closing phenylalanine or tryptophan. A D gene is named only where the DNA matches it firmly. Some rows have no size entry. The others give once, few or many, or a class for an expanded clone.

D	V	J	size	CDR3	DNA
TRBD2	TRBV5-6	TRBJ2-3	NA	CASSFAGDKDTQYF	TGTGCCAGCAGCTTCGCGGGAGATAAAGATACGCAGTATTTT
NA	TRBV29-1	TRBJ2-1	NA	CSVVPAGTMNEQFF	TGCAGCGTTGTGCCAGCCGGGACAATGAATGAGCAGTTCTTC
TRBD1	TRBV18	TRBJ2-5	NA	CASSLNRGQETQYF	TGTGCCAGCTCACTGAACAGGGGCCAAGAGACCCAGTACTTC
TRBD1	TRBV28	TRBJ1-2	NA	CASSLGTGKYGYTF	TGTGCCAGCAGTTTGGGGACAGGGAAATATGGCTACACCTTC
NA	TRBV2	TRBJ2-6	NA	CASSASGAGANVLTF	TGTGCCAGCAGTGCCTCCGGGGCTGGGGCCAACGTCCTGACTTTC
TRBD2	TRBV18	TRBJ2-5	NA	CASSSTSGGVETQYF	TGTGCCAGCTCATCGACTAGCGGAGGGGTGGAGACCCAGTACTTC
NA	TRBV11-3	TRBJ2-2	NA	CASSSRHGQNRQLFF	TGTGCCAGCAGCTCTCGACACGGACAGAACCGGCAGCTGTTTTTT
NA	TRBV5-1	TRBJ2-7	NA	CASSSDLTYEQYF	TGCGCCAGCAGCTCAGACTTGACCTACGAGCAGTACTTC
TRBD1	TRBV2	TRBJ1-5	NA	CASSGDRGSNQPQHF	TGTGCCAGCAGTGGGGACAGGGGAAGCAATCAGCCCCAGCATTTT
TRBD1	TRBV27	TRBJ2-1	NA	CASSFRGQGNEQFF	TGTGCCAGCAGTTTCCGGGGACAGGGGAATGAGCAGTTCTTC
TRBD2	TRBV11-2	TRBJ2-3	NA	CASSLGPGLNTDTQYF	TGTGCCAGCAGCTTAGGTCCGGGACTAAACACAGATACGCAGTATTTT
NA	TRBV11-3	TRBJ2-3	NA	CASSPAGSSTDTQYF	TGTGCCAGCAGCCCCGCGGGGTCTAGCACAGATACGCAGTATTTT
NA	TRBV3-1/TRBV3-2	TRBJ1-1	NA	CASSQLTTTDTEAFF	TGTGCCAGCAGCCAGTTAACCACTACGGACACTGAAGCTTTCTTT
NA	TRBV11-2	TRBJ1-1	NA	CASSLDPPGRKAFF	TGTGCCAGCAGCTTAGATCCGCCCGGGAGAAAAGCTTTCTTT
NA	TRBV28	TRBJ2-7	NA	CASTVGGGSYEQYF	TGTGCCAGCACCGTAGGGGGTGGCTCCTACGAGCAGTACTTC
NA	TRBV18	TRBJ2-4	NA	CASSPGDLAKNIQYF	TGTGCCAGCTCCCCGGGGGATCTAGCCAAAAACATTCAGTACTTC
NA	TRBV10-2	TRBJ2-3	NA	CASSEDGQYTDTQYF	TGCGCCAGCAGTGAGGATGGACAGTACACAGATACGCAGTATTTT
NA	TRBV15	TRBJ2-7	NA	CATSRGSEYYEQYF	TGTGCCACCAGCAGAGGATCAGAATACTACGAGCAGTACTTC
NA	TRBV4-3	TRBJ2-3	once	CASSQGPGAGGADTQYF	TGCGCCAGCAGCCAAGGGCCTGGTGCGGGTGGGGCAGATACGCAGTATTTT
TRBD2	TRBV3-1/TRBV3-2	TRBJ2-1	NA	CASSPPGGWTYNEQFF	TGTGCCAGCAGCCCCCCGGGAGGGTGGACCTACAATGAGCAGTTCTTC
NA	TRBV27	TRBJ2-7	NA	CASSPWTGQGPYEQYF	TGTGCCAGCAGTCCGTGGACGGGTCAGGGTCCCTACGAGCAGTACTTC
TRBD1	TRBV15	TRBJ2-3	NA	CATSRTNPDRDRPDTQYF	TGTGCCACCAGCAGAACAAACCCGGACAGGGATCGTCCAGATACGCAGTATTTT
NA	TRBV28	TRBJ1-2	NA	CASSFGGIYGYTF	TGTGCCAGCAGTTTTGGAGGGATCTATGGCTACACCTTC
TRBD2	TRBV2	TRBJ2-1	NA	CASSHRTSGGITYNEQFF	TGTGCCAGCAGCCATCGGACTAGCGGGGGTATTACCTACAATGAGCAGTTCTTC
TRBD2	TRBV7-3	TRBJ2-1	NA	CASSLSGSSYNEQFF	TGTGCCAGCAGCTTAAGCGGGAGCTCCTACAATGAGCAGTTCTTC
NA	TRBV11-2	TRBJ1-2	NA	CASSLSQGTDYGYTF	TGTGCCAGCAGCTTATCCCAGGGAACCGACTATGGCTACACCTTC
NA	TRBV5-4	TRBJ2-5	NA	CASSFRTGLQETQYF	TGTGCCAGCAGCTTCAGGACGGGACTGCAAGAGACCCAGTACTTC
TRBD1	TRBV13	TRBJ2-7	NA	CASSSRTGSYEQYF	TGTGCCAGCAGCTCACGGACAGGGTCCTACGAGCAGTACTTC
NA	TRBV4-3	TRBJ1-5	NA	CASSQDGGANQPQHF	TGCGCCAGCAGCCAAGACGGGGGGGCGAATCAGCCCCAGCATTTT
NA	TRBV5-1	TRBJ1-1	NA	CASARAGPNTEAFF	TGCGCCAGCGCGAGGGCTGGCCCCAACACTGAAGCTTTCTTT
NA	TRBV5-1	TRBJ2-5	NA	CASSSPGPETQYF	TGCGCCAGCAGCTCCCCGGGTCCCGAGACCCAGTACTTC